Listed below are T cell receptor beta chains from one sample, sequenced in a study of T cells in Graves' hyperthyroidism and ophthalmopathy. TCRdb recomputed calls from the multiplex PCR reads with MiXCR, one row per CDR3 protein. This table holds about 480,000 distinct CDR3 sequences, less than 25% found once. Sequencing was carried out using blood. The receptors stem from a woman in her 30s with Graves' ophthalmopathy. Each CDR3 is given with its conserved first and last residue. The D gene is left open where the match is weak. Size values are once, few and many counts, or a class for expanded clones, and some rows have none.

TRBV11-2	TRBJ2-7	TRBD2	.	CASSLGRRTSGFLSYEQYF	TGTGCCAGCAGCTTAGGTCGGCGGACTAGCGGGTTCCTCTCCTACGAGCAGTACTTC
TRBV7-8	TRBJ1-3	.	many	CASSYQQAGSGNTIYF	TGTGCCAGCAGCTACCAACAGGCCGGCTCTGGAAACACCATATATTTT
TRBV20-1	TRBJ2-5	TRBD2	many	CSARGAGGVLETQYF	TGCAGTGCTAGGGGCGCGGGGGGGGTTTTGGAGACCCAGTACTTC
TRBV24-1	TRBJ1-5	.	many	CATSDPQSGQPQHF	TGTGCCACCAGTGATCCTCAGAGCGGTCAGCCCCAGCATTTT
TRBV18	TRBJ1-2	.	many	CASSPPDRFYGYTF	TGTGCCAGCTCACCACCCGACAGGTTCTATGGCTACACCTTC
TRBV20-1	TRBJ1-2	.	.	CSARVGRIYGYTF	TGCAGTGCTAGAGTCGGCCGGATCTATGGCTACACCTTC
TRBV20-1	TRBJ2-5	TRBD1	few	CSAPGQGQETQYF	TGCAGTGCCCCGGGACAGGGGCAAGAGACCCAGTACTTC
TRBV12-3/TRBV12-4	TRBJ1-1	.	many	CASILNTEAFF	TGTGCCAGCATCCTGAACACTGAAGCTTTCTTT
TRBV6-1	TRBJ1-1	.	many	CASAQWGGLNTEAFF	TGTGCCAGCGCTCAGTGGGGGGGCTTGAACACTGAAGCTTTCTTT
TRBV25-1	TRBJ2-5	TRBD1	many	CASSERGQGVGETQYF	TGTGCCAGCAGTGAACGAGGACAGGGGGTTGGGGAGACCCAGTACTTC
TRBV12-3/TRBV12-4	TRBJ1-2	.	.	CASNAQNGYTF	TGTGCCAGCAACGCTCAAAATGGCTACACCTTC
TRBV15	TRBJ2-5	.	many	CATSREAGETQYF	TGTGCCACCAGCAGAGAGGCGGGAGAGACCCAGTACTTC
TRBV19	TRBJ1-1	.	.	CASSWGHTMNTEAFF	TGTGCCAGTAGCTGGGGACATACTATGAACACTGAAGCTTTCTTT
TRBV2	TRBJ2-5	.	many	CASRLTMQGTQYF	TGTGCCAGCAGGCTGACTATGCAAGGGACCCAGTACTTC
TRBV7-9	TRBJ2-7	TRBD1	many	CASSLVGQSSYEQYF	TGTGCCAGCAGCTTGGTGGGACAGAGCTCCTACGAGCAGTACTTC
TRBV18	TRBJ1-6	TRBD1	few	CASSQTGGDNSPLHF	TGTGCCAGCTCACAGACAGGGGGAGATAATTCACCCCTCCACTTT
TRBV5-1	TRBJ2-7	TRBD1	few	CASSLGLAGGASYEQYF	TGCGCCAGCAGCTTGGGTTTGGCAGGGGGCGCCTCCTACGAGCAGTACTTC
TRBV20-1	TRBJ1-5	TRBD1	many	CSASTGEYQPQHF	TGCAGTGCGAGTACAGGGGAGTATCAGCCCCAGCATTTT
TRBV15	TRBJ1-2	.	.	CATSRVGVAGSNYGYTF	TGTGCCACCAGCAGAGTAGGAGTCGCAGGGTCCAACTATGGCTACACCTTC
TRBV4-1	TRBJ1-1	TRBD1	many	CASSPRTGGNTEAFF	TGCGCCAGCAGCCCGCGTACAGGGGGGAACACTGAAGCTTTCTTT
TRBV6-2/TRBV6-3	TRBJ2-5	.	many	CASSYLEETQCF	TGTGCCAGCAGTTACCTAGAAGAGACCCAGTGCTTC
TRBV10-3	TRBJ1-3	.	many	CAISDNNGNTIYF	TGTGCCATCAGTGATAATAATGGAAACACCATATATTTT
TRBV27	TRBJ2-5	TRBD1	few	CATLDRAETQYF	TGTGCCACCCTGGACAGGGCGGAGACCCAGTACTTC
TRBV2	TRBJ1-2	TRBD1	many	CASSGQGYEGYTF	TGTGCCAGCAGCGGACAGGGCTATGAGGGCTACACCTTC
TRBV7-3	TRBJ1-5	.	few	CASSVTRGTQPQHF	TGTGCCAGCAGCGTAACCAGGGGTACCCAGCCCCAGCATTTT
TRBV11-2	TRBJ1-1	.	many	CASRLLPPAEAFF	TGTGCCAGCAGATTGCTCCCCCCGGCTGAAGCTTTCTTT
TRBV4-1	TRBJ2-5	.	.	CASSQAAGGETQYF	TGCGCCAGCAGCCAAGCGGCAGGTGGAGAGACCCAGTACTTC
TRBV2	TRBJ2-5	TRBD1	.	CASSEGQGVGETQYF	TGTGCCAGCAGTGAAGGACAGGGGGTCGGAGAGACCCAGTACTTC
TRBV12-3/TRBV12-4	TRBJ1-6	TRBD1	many	CASRQGLVNSPLHF	TGTGCCAGCAGACAGGGGCTTGTCAATTCACCCCTCCACTTT
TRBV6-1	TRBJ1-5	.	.	CASSRTGTDNQPQHF	TGTGCCAGCAGCCGAACTGGGACGGACAATCAGCCCCAGCATTTT
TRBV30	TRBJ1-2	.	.	CAWTPDANYGYTF	TGTGCCTGGACTCCGGACGCTAACTATGGCTACACCTTC
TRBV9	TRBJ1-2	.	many	CASSVVILDWETAVNYGYTF	TGTGCCAGCAGCGTAGTTATATTGGATTGGGAGACAGCTGTTAACTATGGCTACACCTTC
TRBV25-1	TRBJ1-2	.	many	CASSEYRGFGYTF	TGTGCCAGCAGTGAATATAGGGGTTTCGGCTACACCTTC
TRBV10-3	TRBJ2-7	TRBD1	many	CAVTEQGAYEQYF	TGTGCCGTCACCGAACAGGGGGCCTACGAGCAGTACTTC
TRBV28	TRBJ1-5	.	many	CASRRGDITNQPQHF	TGTGCCAGCAGGAGGGGAGACATAACCAATCAGCCCCAGCATTTT